This TCR beta chain was retrieved from a study of long-term antiretroviral therapy in people with HIV. Study-wide context: The earliest samples came from an era when ART typically awaited falling CD4 counts.

General observations from the study: Blood dating 2004 to 2017 may reflect older ART regimens.

This CDR3 contains 14 residues. The trim removed 3 bases at V and 3 bases at J, leaving 3 bases unmatched. Germline CDR1 is SGHTA and CDR2 is FQGNSA. Sequencing used immunoSEQ v3.0 at survey level. Profiling relied on immunoSEQ multiplex PCR, and the TCRdb table lists in-frame clones only, not all of them. Found here are approximately 30,000 clones, 95% to 98% of them singletons; the top ten hold less than 2.5%. A note on this clone: The antigen is undetermined.

United States facilities provided treatment to all participants with HIV. The sequenced sample was unsorted PBMCs, obtained 7.6 years after starting antiretroviral therapy. The sequence derives from a man aged 25 to 40 with HIV. The V call is TRBV7-2, the J call TRBJ1-2; 8 nucleotides match TRBD1. This CDR3 is CASSLTGEDYGYTF. In DNA form, the CDR3 reads TGTGCCAGCAGCTTGACAGGGGAGGACTATGGCTACACCTTC. Filled out from reference TRBV7-2 and TRBJ1-2, the complete variable domain reads GAGVSQSPSNKVTEKGKDVELRCDPISGHTALYWYRQSLGQGLEFLIYFQGNSAPDKSGLPSDRFSAERTGGSVSTLTIQRTQQEDSAVYLCASSLTGEDYGYTFGSGTRLTVV.